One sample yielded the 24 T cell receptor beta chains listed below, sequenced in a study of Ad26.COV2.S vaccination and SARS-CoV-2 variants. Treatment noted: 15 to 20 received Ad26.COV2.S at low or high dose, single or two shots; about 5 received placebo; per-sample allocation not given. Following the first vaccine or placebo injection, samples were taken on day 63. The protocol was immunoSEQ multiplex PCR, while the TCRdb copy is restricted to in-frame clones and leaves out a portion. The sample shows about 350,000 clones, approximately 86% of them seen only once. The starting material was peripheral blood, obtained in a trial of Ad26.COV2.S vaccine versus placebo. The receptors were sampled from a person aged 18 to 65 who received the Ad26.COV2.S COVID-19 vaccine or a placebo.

The CDR3 loop is CASSTGSRTDTQYF. The CDR3 DNA follows: TGTGCCAGTTCTACTGGGTCCCGCACAGATACGCAGTATTTT. The chain is built from TRBV28 and TRBJ2-3; unclear D gene. The V gene's germline CDR1 is MDHEN and CDR2 SYDVKM. Deletions cut 9 bases from V and 1 base from J, with 14 bases between. This CDR3 spans 14 amino acids.

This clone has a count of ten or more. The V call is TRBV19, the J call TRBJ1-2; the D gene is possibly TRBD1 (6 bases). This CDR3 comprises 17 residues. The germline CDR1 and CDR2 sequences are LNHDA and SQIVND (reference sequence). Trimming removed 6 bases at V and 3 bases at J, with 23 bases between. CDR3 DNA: TGTGCCAGTAGACCGGATGGGGGGCAGTTAGGGGACTATGGCTACACCTTC. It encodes CASRPDGGQLGDYGYTF.

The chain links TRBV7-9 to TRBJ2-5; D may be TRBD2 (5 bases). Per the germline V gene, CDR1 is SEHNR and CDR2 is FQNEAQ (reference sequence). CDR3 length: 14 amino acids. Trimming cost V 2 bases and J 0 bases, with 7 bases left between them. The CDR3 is CASSLIANQETQYF. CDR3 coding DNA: TGTGCCAGCAGCTTAATAGCGAACCAAGAGACCCAGTACTTC.

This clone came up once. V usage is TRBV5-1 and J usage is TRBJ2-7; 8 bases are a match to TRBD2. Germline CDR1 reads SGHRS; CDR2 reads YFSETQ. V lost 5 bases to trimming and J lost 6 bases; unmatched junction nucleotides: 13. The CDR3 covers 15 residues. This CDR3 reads CASSYVTGGPSEQYF. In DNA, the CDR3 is TGCGCCAGCAGTTATGTAACGGGAGGGCCCTCCGAGCAGTACTTC.

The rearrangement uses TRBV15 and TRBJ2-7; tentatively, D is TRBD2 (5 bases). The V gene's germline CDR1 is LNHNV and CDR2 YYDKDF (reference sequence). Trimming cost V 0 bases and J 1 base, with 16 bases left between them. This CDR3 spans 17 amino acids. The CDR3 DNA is TGTGCCACCAGCAGAGACCCCGCAGCGGTGACTTCCTACGAGCAGTACTTC. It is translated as CATSRDPAAVTSYEQYF.

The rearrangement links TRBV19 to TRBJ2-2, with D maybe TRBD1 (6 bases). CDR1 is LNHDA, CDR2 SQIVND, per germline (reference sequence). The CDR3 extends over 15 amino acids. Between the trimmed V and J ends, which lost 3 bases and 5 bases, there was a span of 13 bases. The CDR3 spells CASSMMGARTGELFF. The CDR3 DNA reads TGTGCCAGTAGTATGATGGGGGCGCGGACCGGGGAGCTGTTTTTT.

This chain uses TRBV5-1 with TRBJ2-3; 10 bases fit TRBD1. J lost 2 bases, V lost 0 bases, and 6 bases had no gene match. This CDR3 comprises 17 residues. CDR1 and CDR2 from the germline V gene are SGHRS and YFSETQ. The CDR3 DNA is TGCGCCAGCAGCTTGGTCGGGACAGGGGTCTACACAGATACGCAGTATTTT. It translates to CASSLVGTGVYTDTQYF. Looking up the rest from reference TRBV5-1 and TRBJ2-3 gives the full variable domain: KAGVTQTPRYLIKTRGQQVTLSCSPISGHRSVSWYQQTPGQGLQFLFEYFSETQRNKGNFPGRFSGRQFSNSRSEMNVSTLELGDSALYLCASSLVGTGVYTDTQYFGPGTRLTVL.

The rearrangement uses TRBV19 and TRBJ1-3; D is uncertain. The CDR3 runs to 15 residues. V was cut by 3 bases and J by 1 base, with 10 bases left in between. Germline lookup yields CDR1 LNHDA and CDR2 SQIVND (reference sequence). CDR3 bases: TGTGCCAGTAGTATCCCCCCGGGGTCTGGAAACACCATATATTTT. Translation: CASSIPPGSGNTIYF.

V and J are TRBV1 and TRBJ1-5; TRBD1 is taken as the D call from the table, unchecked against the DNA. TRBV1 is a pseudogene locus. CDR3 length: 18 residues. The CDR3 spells CTSSQGKERPDTDQPQHF. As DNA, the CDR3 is TGCACCAGCAGCCAAGGGAAGGAAAGGCCCGACACCGATCAGCCCCAGCATTTT.

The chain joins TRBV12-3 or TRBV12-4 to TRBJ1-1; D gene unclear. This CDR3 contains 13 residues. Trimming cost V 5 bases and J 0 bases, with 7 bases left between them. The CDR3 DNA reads TGTGCCAGCAGTACTACCATGAACACTGAAGCTTTCTTT. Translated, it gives CASSTTMNTEAFF.

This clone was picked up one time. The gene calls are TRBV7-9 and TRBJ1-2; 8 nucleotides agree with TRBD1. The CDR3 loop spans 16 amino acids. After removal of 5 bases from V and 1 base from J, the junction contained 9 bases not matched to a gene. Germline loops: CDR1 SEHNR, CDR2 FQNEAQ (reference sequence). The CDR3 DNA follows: TGTGCCAGCAGCCGAGCCCCGACAGGGGTTAACTATGGCTACACCTTC. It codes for CASSRAPTGVNYGYTF.

The CDR3 region has the DNA TGTGCCAGCGGTCCACGGGGGGGCCTACATGAGCAGTTCTTC. Translation gives CASGPRGGLHEQFF. The V call is TRBV6-5, the J call TRBJ2-1, with 8 nucleotides matching TRBD2. There are 14 residues in the CDR3. V lost 8 bases, J lost 8 bases, and 11 bases stayed unmatched. Germline-derived CDR1 and CDR2 are MNHEY and SVGAGI.

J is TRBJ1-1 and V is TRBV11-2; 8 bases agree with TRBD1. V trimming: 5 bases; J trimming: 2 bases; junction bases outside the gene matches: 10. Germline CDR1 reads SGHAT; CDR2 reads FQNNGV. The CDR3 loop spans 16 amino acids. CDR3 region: CASSLRQGRENTEAFF. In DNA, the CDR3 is TGTGCCAGCAGCCTGAGACAGGGGCGAGAAAACACTGAAGCTTTCTTT.

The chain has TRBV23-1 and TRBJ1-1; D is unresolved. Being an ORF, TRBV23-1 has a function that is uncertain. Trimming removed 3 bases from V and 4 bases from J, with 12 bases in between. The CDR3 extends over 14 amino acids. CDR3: CASSQAGRFTEAFF. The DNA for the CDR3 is TGCGCCAGCAGTCAGGCGGGGAGGTTCACTGAAGCTTTCTTT.

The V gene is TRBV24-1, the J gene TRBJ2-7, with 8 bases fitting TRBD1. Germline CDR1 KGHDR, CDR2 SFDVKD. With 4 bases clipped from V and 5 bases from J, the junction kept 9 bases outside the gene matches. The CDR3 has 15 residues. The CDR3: CATSDPRQGIHEQYF. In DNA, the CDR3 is TGTGCCACCAGTGACCCGAGACAGGGGATCCACGAGCAGTACTTC.

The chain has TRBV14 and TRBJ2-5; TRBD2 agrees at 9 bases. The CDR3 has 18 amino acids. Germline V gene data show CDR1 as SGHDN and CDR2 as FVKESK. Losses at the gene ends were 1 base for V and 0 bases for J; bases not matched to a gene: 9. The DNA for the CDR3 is TGTGCCAGCAGCCAAGGAATTTCGGCGGGGGGGAACCAAGAGACCCAGTACTTC. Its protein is CASSQGISAGGNQETQYF.

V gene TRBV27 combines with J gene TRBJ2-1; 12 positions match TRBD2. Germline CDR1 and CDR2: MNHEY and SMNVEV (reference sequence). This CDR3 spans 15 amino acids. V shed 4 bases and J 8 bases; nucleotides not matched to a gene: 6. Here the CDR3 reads CASSWTSGAGDEQFF. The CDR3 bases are TGTGCCAGCAGTTGGACTAGCGGGGCGGGGGATGAGCAGTTCTTC.

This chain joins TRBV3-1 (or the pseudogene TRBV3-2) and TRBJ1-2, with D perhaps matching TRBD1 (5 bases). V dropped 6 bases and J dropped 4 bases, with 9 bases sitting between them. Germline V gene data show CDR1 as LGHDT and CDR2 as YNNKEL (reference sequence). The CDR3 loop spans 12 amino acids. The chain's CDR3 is CASRAGTYGYTF. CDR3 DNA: TGTGCCAGCAGAGCCGGGACCTATGGCTACACCTTC.

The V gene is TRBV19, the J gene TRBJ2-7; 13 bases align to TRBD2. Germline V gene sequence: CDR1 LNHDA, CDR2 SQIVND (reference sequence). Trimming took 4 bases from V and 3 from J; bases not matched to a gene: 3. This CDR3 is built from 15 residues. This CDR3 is CASSRTSGSFYEQYF. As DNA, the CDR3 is TGTGCCAGTAGTAGGACTAGCGGGAGCTTCTACGAGCAGTACTTC.

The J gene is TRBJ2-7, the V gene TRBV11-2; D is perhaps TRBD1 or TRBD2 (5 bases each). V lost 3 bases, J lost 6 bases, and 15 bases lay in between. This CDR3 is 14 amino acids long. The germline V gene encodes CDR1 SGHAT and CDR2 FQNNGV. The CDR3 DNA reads TGTGCCAGCAGCTTGAGGGGAACAGTCGGCGAGCAGTACTTC. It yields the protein CASSLRGTVGEQYF.

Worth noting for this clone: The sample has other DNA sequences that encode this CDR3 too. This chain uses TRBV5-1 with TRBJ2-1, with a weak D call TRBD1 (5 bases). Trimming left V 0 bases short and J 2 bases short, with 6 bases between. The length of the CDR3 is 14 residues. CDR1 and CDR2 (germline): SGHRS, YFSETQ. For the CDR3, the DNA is TGCGCCAGCAGCTTGGGACAGCCCTACAATGAGCAGTTCTTC. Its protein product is CASSLGQPYNEQFF.

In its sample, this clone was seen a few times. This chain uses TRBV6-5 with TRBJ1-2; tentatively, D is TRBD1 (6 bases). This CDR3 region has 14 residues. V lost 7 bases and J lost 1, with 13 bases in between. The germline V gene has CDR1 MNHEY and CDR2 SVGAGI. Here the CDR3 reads CASKLYRDNYGYTF. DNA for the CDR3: TGTGCCAGCAAACTCTACAGGGATAACTATGGCTACACCTTC.

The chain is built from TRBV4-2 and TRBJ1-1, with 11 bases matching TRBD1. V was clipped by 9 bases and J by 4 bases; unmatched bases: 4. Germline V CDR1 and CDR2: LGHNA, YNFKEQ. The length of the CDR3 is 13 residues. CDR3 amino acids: CASFGTGGTEAFF. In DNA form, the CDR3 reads TGTGCCAGTTTCGGGACAGGGGGCACTGAAGCTTTCTTT.

The CDR3, as DNA: TGTGCCAGCAGCTTGGGGGCCCCTGGGGCCAACGTCCTGACTTTC. Translation: CASSLGAPGANVLTF. V gene TRBV7-2 combines with J gene TRBJ2-6, with TRBD1 as a possible D gene (6 bases). V lost 3 bases, J lost 2 bases, and 8 bases lay in between. Germline-derived CDR1 and CDR2 are SGHTA and FQGNSA. The CDR3 spans 15 residues.